One and the same sample provided the 13 T cell receptor beta chains below, sequenced in a study of T cell repertoires in cytomegalovirus infection. TCRdb re-called the reads through MiXCR, storing one row per CDR3 protein. The sample has about 360,000 distinct CDR3 sequences, 15% to 20% seen once; the top ten hold roughly 8.7%. The specimen was PBMCs. The receptor source for this set is a human donor in good health (CMV status not recorded). Some clones in this sample may be carry-over from other donors' samples.

V usage is TRBV12-3 or TRBV12-4 and J usage is TRBJ2-5; tentatively, D is TRBD2 (5 bases). The V gene lost 3 bases and the J gene lost 3 bases, with 8 bases spanning the gap. The CDR3 runs to 13 residues. The CDR3 loop reads CASSFSGKETQYF. CDR3 DNA sequence: TGTGCCAGCAGTTTTTCGGGGAAAGAGACCCAGTACTTC.

The chain carries TRBV7-9 and TRBJ2-3, with TRBD1 matching 7 bases. This CDR3 is built from 18 residues. Germline loops: CDR1 SEHNR, CDR2 FQNEAQ (reference sequence). The ends lost 2 bases at V and 2 bases at J; junction bases unmatched: 13. As DNA, the CDR3 is TGTGCCAGCAGCTTACCCTCGACAGGGAGTATCCTCACAGATACGCAGTATTTT. The encoded protein is CASSLPSTGSILTDTQYF.

The CDR3 region is CATGWDGWTEAFF. CDR3 nucleotides: TGTGCCACCGGCTGGGACGGCTGGACTGAAGCTTTCTTT. The V call is TRBV15, the J call TRBJ1-1, with TRBD1 as a possible D gene (5 bases). There are 13 residues in the CDR3. V was cut by 8 bases and J by 5 bases, with 15 bases left in between. Germline CDR1 and CDR2: LNHNV and YYDKDF (reference sequence).

This clonotype was recorded at least ten times. This sequence joins TRBV7-2 and TRBJ1-2; a weak D match, TRBD1 (6 bases). The V gene lost 1 base and the J gene lost 0 bases, with 15 bases spanning the gap. The CDR3 sequence is 17 residues long. Germline CDR1 SGHTA, CDR2 FQGNSA. The CDR3 reads CASSLVGRGTANYGYTF. Here the CDR3 DNA reads TGTGCCAGCAGCTTAGTCGGCAGGGGAACCGCTAACTATGGCTACACCTTC. The variable domain in full, with the rest retrieved from reference TRBV7-2 and TRBJ1-2, is GAGVSQSPSNKVTEKGKDVELRCDPISGHTALYWYRQSLGQGLEFLIYFQGNSAPDKSGLPSDRFSAERTGGSVSTLTIQRTQQEDSAVYLCASSLVGRGTANYGYTFGSGTRLTVV.

This clonotype appeared a few times. The chain employs TRBV28 and TRBJ2-7, with 14 bases aligning to TRBD2. The CDR3 has 15 residues. CDR1 is MDHEN, CDR2 SYDVKM, per germline. V was pared by 6 bases and J by 2 bases, with 3 bases of the junction left unmatched. The DNA for the CDR3 is TGTGCCAGCAGGAGGACTAGCGGGGGGACCTACGAGCAGTACTTC. Protein product: CASRRTSGGTYEQYF.

J is TRBJ2-1 and V is TRBV4-1; the D gene is possibly TRBD2 (6 bases). Trimming removed 2 bases from V and 7 bases from J, with 21 bases in between. This CDR3 spans 17 amino acids. Germline V lookup: CDR1 MGHRA, CDR2 YSYEKL. The CDR3 loop reads CASSQSVPSRGHNEQFF. As DNA, the CDR3 is TGCGCCAGCAGCCAATCGGTCCCCTCGCGGGGCCATAATGAGCAGTTCTTC.

This clonotype turned up a few times. The V call is TRBV6-1, the J call TRBJ2-3, with TRBD1 matching over 8 bases. The CDR3 runs to 15 residues. Germline values: CDR1 MNHNS, CDR2 SASEGT. V trimming: 9 bases; J trimming: 9 bases; junction bases outside the gene matches: 17. CDR3 sequence reads: CARPRGQAPEWTQYF. The DNA of the CDR3 is TGTGCCAGGCCTCGGGGACAGGCCCCGGAGTGGACGCAGTATTTT.

The chain is built from TRBV3-1 and TRBJ2-7, with D perhaps matching TRBD2 (5 bases). The V end was cut by 4 bases, the J end by 2 bases, with 12 bases between. Germline CDR1 and CDR2: LGHDT and YNNKEL (reference sequence). The CDR3 runs 14 residues. The CDR3 sequence: CASSPRGDAYEQYF. The CDR3, as DNA: TGTGCCAGCAGCCCCCGGGGAGACGCCTACGAGCAGTACTTC.

Note on this clonotype: Mismatch with germline at one junction end may stem from a read error. The chain combines TRBV20-1 with TRBJ1-1, with D maybe TRBD1 (6 bases). This CDR3 comprises 14 residues. Per the germline V gene, CDR1 is DFQATT and CDR2 is SNEGSKA (reference sequence). The CDR3 reads CSARVEGVNTEAYF. CDR3 nucleotide sequence: TGCAGTGCTAGGGTTGAGGGGGTCAACACTGAAGCTTACTTT.

The genes are TRBV7-2 and TRBJ1-1; D gene unclear. Trimming shortened V by 1 base and J by 4 bases, and 13 bases separated the two germline ends. The CDR3 sequence is 15 residues long. Germline assignment: CDR1 SGHTA and CDR2 FQGNSA. Written as DNA, the CDR3 is TGTGCCAGCAGCTTAGTGGGCATCCATACCACTGAAGCTTTCTTT. It translates to CASSLVGIHTTEAFF.

A few counts support this clonotype. In DNA, the CDR3 is TGTGCCAGCAGGGTTTTCCCAGATACGCAGTATTTT. Encoded protein: CASRVFPDTQYF. This rearrangement joins TRBV7-9 to TRBJ2-3; D gene unclear. Per germline, CDR1 SEHNR and CDR2 FQNEAQ (reference sequence). This CDR3 is built from 12 residues. The ends were cut back, 6 bases at V and 4 bases at J, with 8 bases in the middle.

J is TRBJ1-2 and V is TRBV11-1; TRBD1 is a possible D gene (6 bases). The CDR3 is 14 amino acids. V shed 5 bases and J shed 1 base, with 11 bases lying between them. Per germline, CDR1 SGHAT and CDR2 FQDESV (reference sequence). CDR3 sequence reads: CASSTDSFNYGYTF. The CDR3 DNA reads TGTGCCAGCAGCACGGACAGCTTTAACTATGGCTACACCTTC.

The CDR3 sequence is CASSLDIWGSSYNEQFF. CDR3 DNA: TGTGCCAGCAGCTTAGATATATGGGGGAGCTCCTACAATGAGCAGTTCTTC. The chain combines TRBV7-2 with TRBJ2-1; D is possibly TRBD1 or TRBD2 (5 bases each). CDR1 is SGHTA and CDR2 is FQGNSA in the germline V gene. V was clipped by 1 base and J by 0 bases, with 13 bases between them. The CDR3 consists of 17 residues.